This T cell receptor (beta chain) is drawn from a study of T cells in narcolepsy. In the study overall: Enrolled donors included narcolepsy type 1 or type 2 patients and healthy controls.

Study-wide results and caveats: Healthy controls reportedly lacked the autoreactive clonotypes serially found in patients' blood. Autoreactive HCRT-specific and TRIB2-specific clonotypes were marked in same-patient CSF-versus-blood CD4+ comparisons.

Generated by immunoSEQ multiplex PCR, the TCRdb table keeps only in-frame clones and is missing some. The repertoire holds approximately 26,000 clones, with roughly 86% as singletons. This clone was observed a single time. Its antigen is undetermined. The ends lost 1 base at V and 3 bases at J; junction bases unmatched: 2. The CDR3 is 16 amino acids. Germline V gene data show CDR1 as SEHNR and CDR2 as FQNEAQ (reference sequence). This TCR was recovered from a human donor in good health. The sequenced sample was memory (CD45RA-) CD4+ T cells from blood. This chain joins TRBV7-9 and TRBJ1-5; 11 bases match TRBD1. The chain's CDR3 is CASSLGTGGLNQPQHF. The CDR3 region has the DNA TGTGCCAGCAGCTTAGGGACAGGGGGCCTCAATCAGCCCCAGCATTTT.